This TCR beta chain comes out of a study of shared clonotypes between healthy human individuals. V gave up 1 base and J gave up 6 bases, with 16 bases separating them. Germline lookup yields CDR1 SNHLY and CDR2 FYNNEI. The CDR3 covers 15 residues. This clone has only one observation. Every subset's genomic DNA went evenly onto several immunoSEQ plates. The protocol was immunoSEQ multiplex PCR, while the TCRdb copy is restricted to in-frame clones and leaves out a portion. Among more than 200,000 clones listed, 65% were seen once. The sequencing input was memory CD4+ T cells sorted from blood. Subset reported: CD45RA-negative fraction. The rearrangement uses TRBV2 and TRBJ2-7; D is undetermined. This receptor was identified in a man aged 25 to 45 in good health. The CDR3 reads CASSEVGTNYGEQYF. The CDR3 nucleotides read TGTGCCAGCAGTGAAGTAGGAACCAACTACGGCGAGCAGTACTTC.